These 32 T cell receptor beta chains were sequenced from one sample in a study of regulatory T cells in long-lasting Graves disease. The time point was: newly diagnosed GD, antithyroid drugs for less than 3 months. The TCR library was made from RNA extracted from PBMCs. Building of the TCR beta libraries involved iRepertoire HTBI primers and Arm-PCR of CDR3 regions. TCRdb ran MiXCR on the multiplex PCR reads and lists one entry per CDR3 protein. This table holds under 800,000 distinct CDR3 sequences, about 15% found once. These data were also filed under a second study, of T cells in Graves' hyperthyroidism and ophthalmopathy.

This specimen was peripheral blood mononuclear cells (PBMCs), taken at new diagnosis, from a patient treated with antithyroid drugs. All receptors come from a woman aged 25 to 39 with Graves disease.

There are many counts of this clonotype. The chain combines TRBV28 with TRBJ1-2; 9 nucleotides agree with TRBD1. This CDR3 spans 16 amino acids. The trim removed 3 bases at V and 6 bases at J, leaving 11 bases unmatched. Germline V gives CDR1 MDHEN, CDR2 SYDVKM. CDR3 in DNA: TGTGCCAGCAGTTTGGGACAGGGTGTTTTCGGCCATGGCTACACCTTC. This codes for CASSLGQGVFGHGYTF.

For this clonotype: A much more abundant neighbour one base away suggests this may be a read error. This chain uses TRBV15 with TRBJ2-2, with a tentative D call TRBD1 (8 bases). This CDR3 has 15 residues. V was cut by 5 bases and J by 7 bases, with 17 bases left in between. Per the germline V gene, CDR1 is LNHNV and CDR2 is YYDKDF (reference sequence). The CDR3 here is CATSLRTGRGGELFF. In nucleotides, the CDR3 is TGTGCCACCAGCCTCAGGACAGGGAGGGGCGGGGAGCTGTTTTTT.

This rearrangement joins TRBV27 to TRBJ1-4; D is undetermined. Germline V CDR1 and CDR2: MNHEY, SMNVEV (reference sequence). The V end was cut by 5 bases, the J end by 0 bases, with 10 bases between. The CDR3 is 15 amino acids. The CDR3 nucleotides are TGTGCCAGCAGTCCCCGACCCCCAACTAATGAAAAACTGTTTTTT. Protein product: CASSPRPPTNEKLFF.

This chain connects TRBV6-1 to TRBJ1-1; 10 bases agree with TRBD1. The CDR3 runs 13 residues. CDR1 is MNHNS and CDR2 is SASEGT in the germline V gene. Trimming cost V 6 bases and J 12 bases; bases outside gene matches: 10. CDR3 residues: CASRLDRGQSPFF. The CDR3 coding sequence is TGTGCCAGCAGACTAGACAGGGGGCAGTCTCCTTTCTTT.

The rearrangement joins TRBV19 to TRBJ1-2, with D unclear. Trimming cost V 9 bases and J 3 bases, with 8 bases left between them. The CDR3 runs 11 residues. Looked up from germline, CDR1 is LNHDA and CDR2 is SQIVND (reference sequence). DNA of the CDR3: TGTGCCAGCGCGGGATACTATGGCTACACCTTC. Translating gives CASAGYYGYTF.

This clonotype was recorded a few times. The rearrangement uses TRBV10-3 and TRBJ1-3; D gene uncertain. CDR3 length equals 14 residues. Trimming stripped 3 bases from V and 7 bases from J, with 13 bases between. Germline V lookup: CDR1 ENHRY, CDR2 SYGVKD. The CDR3 reads CAISDPIKENTIYF. CDR3 nucleotides: TGTGCCATCAGTGACCCAATTAAAGAGAACACCATATATTTT.

This clonotype turned up a few times. The chain has TRBV5-1 and TRBJ2-2; 8 positions match TRBD2. The CDR3 contains 15 residues. V was pared by 3 bases and J by 7 bases, with 8 bases of the junction left unmatched. From germline, CDR1 is SGHRS and CDR2 YFSETQ. The CDR3 DNA follows: TGCGCCAGCAGCTCGACGGGAGGGCCAGGCGGGGAGCTGTTTTTT. Translating it yields CASSSTGGPGGELFF. Complete variable domain (other parts from reference TRBV5-1 and TRBJ2-2): KAGVTQTPRYLIKTRGQQVTLSCSPISGHRSVSWYQQTPGQGLQFLFEYFSETQRNKGNFPGRFSGRQFSNSRSEMNVSTLELGDSALYLCASSSTGGPGGELFFGEGSRLTVL.

This clonotype was recorded at least ten times. The chain joins TRBV30 to TRBJ2-1; 15 nucleotides align to TRBD2. The V gene end was trimmed by 1 base and the J gene end by 9 bases; junction bases not matched to a gene: 4. The CDR3 runs 15 residues. The V gene's germline CDR1 is GTSNPN and CDR2 SVGIG (reference sequence). The CDR3 coding sequence is TGTGCCTGGAGTGGGACTAGCGGGAGGGCCGGTGAGCAGTTCTTC. Amino acids: CAWSGTSGRAGEQFF.

This clonotype has just a few counts. The V call is TRBV9, the J call TRBJ2-5, with 8 nucleotides matching TRBD2. J was trimmed by 3 bases and V by 5 bases; bases with no gene match: 3. CDR3 length: 13 residues. Looked up from germline, CDR1 is SGDLS and CDR2 is YYNGEE. The CDR3 nucleotides are TGTGCCAGCAGGAGAGCGGGAGAAGAGACCCAGTACTTC. This gives the protein CASRRAGEETQYF.

There are a few counts of this clonotype. Germline and junction disagree at one end, which may indicate a read error. The V gene is TRBV7-3, the J gene TRBJ1-2; no reliable D call. This CDR3 has 15 residues. CDR1 is SGHTA and CDR2 is FQGTGA in the germline V gene. CDR3 protein: CASSLYMVANYGYAF. The CDR3 coding sequence is TGTGCTAGCAGCTTATATATGGTAGCTAACTATGGCTACGCCTTC.

As for this clonotype: This likely traces to a read error, being one base from a far larger clone. The rearrangement joins TRBV9 to TRBJ2-3; 12 bases are a match to TRBD2. The CDR3 length is 14 residues. Looked up from germline, CDR1 is SGDLS and CDR2 is YYNGEE. After removal of 6 bases from V and 4 bases from J, the junction contained 3 bases not matched to a gene. The CDR3 protein is CASTLAGGPDTQYF. The CDR3, as DNA: TGTGCCAGCACACTAGCGGGAGGCCCAGATACGCAGTATTTT.

This clonotype was seen only a few times. The junction does not match germline at one end; this may be a read error. This chain uses TRBV20-1 with TRBJ1-1; the D gene is possibly TRBD1 (5 bases). Germline V gives CDR1 DFQATT, CDR2 SNEGSKA (reference sequence). This CDR3 contains 14 residues. The CDR3 region has the DNA TGCAGTGCCCTGAAATGGGACCTGCCCACTAAAGCTTTCTTT. It specifies CSALKWDLPTKAFF.

This clonotype has only a few counts. The chain has TRBV9 and TRBJ1-2; 7 bases fit TRBD1. Germline-derived CDR1 and CDR2 are SGDLS and YYNGEE. The V gene end was trimmed by 0 bases and the J gene end by 6 bases; junction bases not matched to a gene: 2. This CDR3 is built from 13 residues. CDR3 protein: CASSVDDRDGYTF. CDR3 bases: TGTGCCAGCAGCGTAGACGACAGGGATGGCTACACCTTC.

This clonotype showed up many times. This chain connects TRBV6-1 to TRBJ2-7; 11 bases map to TRBD1. The CDR3 is 14 residues long. V was pared by 4 bases and J by 3 bases, with 2 bases of the junction left unmatched. Germline V gene data show CDR1 as MNHNS and CDR2 as SASEGT. DNA for the CDR3: TGTGCCAGCAGTGTGGGACAGGGGGTCTACGAGCAGTACTTC. It specifies CASSVGQGVYEQYF.

The sample holds a few counts of this clonotype. The chain employs TRBV27 and TRBJ2-5; possible D gene TRBD2, 6 bases. CDR3 length: 16 residues. Trimming shortened V by 0 bases and J by 3 bases, and 14 bases separated the two germline ends. The germline gives CDR1 MNHEY, CDR2 SMNVEV (reference sequence). CDR3 sequence: CASSLSRPLAEETQYF. The CDR3 DNA follows: TGTGCCAGCAGTTTATCGCGCCCGTTAGCGGAAGAGACCCAGTACTTC.

V usage is TRBV20-1 and J usage is TRBJ2-7; the match to TRBD2 covers 10 bases. The V gene end was trimmed by 6 bases and the J gene end by 0 bases; junction bases not matched to a gene: 5. This CDR3 spans 14 amino acids. CDR1 DFQATT and CDR2 SNEGSKA come from the germline V gene (reference sequence). The CDR3 loop reads CSADSGRSSYEQYF. The DNA of the CDR3 is TGCAGTGCCGATAGCGGGAGGTCCTCCTACGAGCAGTACTTC.

The table lists this clonotype with a few counts. V usage is TRBV20-1 and J usage is TRBJ2-7; the D gene is possibly TRBD1 (5 bases). Germline CDR1 is DFQATT and CDR2 is SNEGSKA (reference sequence). Trimming cost V 0 bases and J 0 bases, with 12 bases left between them. The CDR3 sequence is 15 residues long. CDR3 nucleotides: TGCAGTGCTAGAGATATAGGGGCAAGCTCCTACGAGCAGTACTTC. It encodes CSARDIGASSYEQYF.

This clonotype was detected only a few times. V usage is TRBV5-1 and J usage is TRBJ2-6; D is ambiguous. Trimming left V 4 bases short and J 0 bases short, with 11 bases between. CDR3 length: 16 amino acids. The germline CDR1 and CDR2 sequences are SGHRS and YFSETQ. This chain's CDR3 is CASSPNSFSGANVLTF. In DNA, the CDR3 is TGCGCCAGCAGCCCCAATAGTTTCTCTGGGGCCAACGTCCTGACTTTC.

This clonotype was detected a few times. The chain is built from TRBV5-5 and TRBJ2-1; D is possibly TRBD2 (7 bases). The CDR3 is 14 residues long. V gave up 8 bases and J gave up 5 bases, with 17 bases separating them. Germline lookup yields CDR1 SGHKS and CDR2 YYEKEE (reference sequence). The CDR3 sequence: CASDWGGGHNEQFF. In DNA form, the CDR3 reads TGTGCCAGTGATTGGGGGGGGGGCCACAATGAGCAGTTCTTC.

This clonotype was seen at least ten times. This chain joins TRBV28 and TRBJ1-3; D call uncertain. The V and J ends lost 6 bases and 0 bases respectively, with 18 bases between them. The CDR3 has 17 amino acids. Germline-derived CDR1 and CDR2 are MDHEN and SYDVKM. Here the CDR3 reads CASSPGVQGVSGNTIYF. As DNA, the CDR3 is TGTGCCAGCAGCCCTGGGGTCCAAGGAGTCTCTGGAAACACCATATATTTT.

Regarding this clonotype: This CDR3 fails to terminate in the conserved phenylalanine or tryptophan, so it likely reflects a read error. The rearrangement uses TRBV10-3 and TRBJ1-5, with D uncertain. Germline V gene data show CDR1 as ENHRY and CDR2 as SYGVKD. The CDR3 length is 12 residues. The V end lost 5 bases, the J end lost 5 bases, and 7 bases lay between the germline ends. The CDR3 is CAISRGDQPQHL. In DNA, the CDR3 is TGTGCCATCAGTCGGGGAGATCAGCCCCAGCATCTT.

This clonotype was observed a handful of times. The genes are TRBV9 and TRBJ2-1; 12 bases map to TRBD2. From germline, CDR1 is SGDLS and CDR2 YYNGEE. The CDR3 is 13 amino acids. The V and J ends lost 2 bases and 15 bases, in that order; junction bases with no gene match: 6. The DNA for the CDR3 is TGTGCCAGCAGCGTCCTAGCGGGAGGGCTAAGGTTCTTC. Amino acid sequence: CASSVLAGGLRFF.

Note on this clonotype: A junction end diverges from the germline sequence, so it may reflect a read error. The CDR3 here is CVSSYLPTTQTQDTQYF. The CDR3 DNA sequence: TGTGTCAGCAGTTACCTCCCTACGACCCAGACACAAGATACGCAGTATTTT. The genes are TRBV6-5 and TRBJ2-3; D ambiguous. The germline V gene has CDR1 MNHEY and CDR2 SVGAGI. This CDR3 spans 17 amino acids.

The rearrangement links TRBV3-1 to TRBJ2-3, with TRBD2 matching 8 bases. The CDR3 is made up of 16 amino acids. Germline CDR1 and CDR2: LGHDT and YNNKEL (reference sequence). With 4 bases clipped from V and 6 bases from J, the junction kept 12 bases outside the gene matches. The CDR3 DNA follows: TGTGCCAGCAGCCTGAATGCAGCGGGAGTGATTGATACGCAGTATTTT. Its translation is CASSLNAAGVIDTQYF.

This clonotype was counted many times. The DNA of the CDR3 is TGTGCCAGCAGTGAAACTTCCACCGGGGAGCTGTTTTTT. Its translation: CASSETSTGELFF. This rearrangement joins TRBV2 to TRBJ2-2; unclear D gene. Germline V gene data show CDR1 as SNHLY and CDR2 as FYNNEI. Trimming took off 2 bases at V and 4 bases at J, with 5 bases between the two ends. The CDR3 totals 13 residues. The full variable domain, rest sourced from reference TRBV2 and TRBJ2-2, is EPEVTQTPSHQVTQMGQEVILRCVPISNHLYFYWYRQILGQKVEFLVSFYNNEISEKSEIFDDQFSVERPDGSNFTLKIRSTKLEDSAMYFCASSETSTGELFFGEGSRLTVL.

This clonotype occurred a few times. The chain has TRBV2 and TRBJ1-5; no clear D gene. V was pared by 3 bases and J by 1 base, with 10 bases between. Germline CDR1 reads SNHLY; CDR2 reads FYNNEI. This CDR3 has 15 residues. This CDR3 reads CASSEVRSSNQPQHF. The CDR3 DNA reads as TGTGCCAGCAGTGAGGTGCGGTCGAGCAATCAGCCCCAGCATTTT.

J is TRBJ2-7 and V is TRBV20-1; 9 positions agree with TRBD2. The CDR3 extends over 14 amino acids. V shed 4 bases and J 4 bases; nucleotides not matched to a gene: 8. CDR1 is DFQATT, CDR2 SNEGSKA, per germline (reference sequence). CDR3 amino acids: CSATLAGNSYEQYF. CDR3 in DNA: TGCAGTGCTACCCTAGCGGGAAACTCTTACGAGCAGTACTTC.

Comments on this clonotype: Being one base from a much bigger clone, this may be a read error. V gene TRBV20-1 combines with J gene TRBJ1-1; 8 positions match TRBD1. Trimming cost V 8 bases and J 10 bases; bases outside gene matches: 18. CDR1 is DFQATT, CDR2 SNEGSKA, per germline (reference sequence). This CDR3 comprises 14 residues. CDR3 in DNA: TGCAGTTCCCCTGCGGGACAGGTCCGCTCCGTAGCTTTCTTT. This codes for CSSPAGQVRSVAFF.

In its sample, this clonotype was seen many times. The chain has TRBV2 and TRBJ2-1; 7 bases align to TRBD2. The CDR3 spans 16 residues. The germline CDR1 and CDR2 sequences are SNHLY and FYNNEI. Trimming at V came to 4 bases and at J to 0 bases, leaving 6 bases not matched to a gene. The DNA for the CDR3 is TGTGCCAGCAGTGTGCGGCGGGAGCACTCCTACAATGAGCAGTTCTTC. This sequence encodes CASSVRREHSYNEQFF.

This clonotype was detected many times. The chain uses TRBV5-6 and TRBJ1-1; D not resolved. Germline V gene sequence: CDR1 SGHDT, CDR2 YYEEEE. The CDR3 spans 11 residues. Deletions cut 2 bases from V and 11 bases from J, with 10 bases between. CDR3 bases: TGTGCCAGCAGCTTTAGCCTGGAGGCTTTCTTT. It translates to CASSFSLEAFF.

This clonotype has a count of ten or more. The chain links TRBV7-9 to TRBJ2-3; 13 bases agree with TRBD2. Germline V gene data show CDR1 as SEHNR and CDR2 as FQNEAQ (reference sequence). Trimming removed 1 base from V and 6 bases from J; junction bases left unmatched: 4. The CDR3 sequence is 16 residues long. The CDR3, as DNA: TGTGCCAGCAGCTTAGGGACTAGCGGGAGATCTGATACGCAGTATTTT. Translating gives CASSLGTSGRSDTQYF. Full variable domain (outside the CDR3, taken from reference TRBV7-9 and TRBJ2-3): DTGVSQNPRHKITKRGQNVTFRCDPISEHNRLYWYRQTLGQGPEFLTYFQNEAQLEKSRLLSDRFSAERPKGSFSTLEIQRTEQGDSAMYLCASSLGTSGRSDTQYFGPGTRLTVL.

This clonotype was seen ten or more times. The gene calls are TRBV7-3 and TRBJ2-5; D might be TRBD2 (5 bases). Germline CDR1 and CDR2: SGHTA and FQGTGA. The CDR3 sequence is 15 residues long. The ends were cut back, 1 base at V and 6 bases at J, with 15 bases in the middle. CDR3: CASSLMAGREKTQYF. DNA for the CDR3: TGTGCCAGCAGCTTAATGGCGGGCAGAGAAAAGACCCAGTACTTC.